The source of this T cell receptor beta chain is a study of CD8 T cells in Susac syndrome. Study-wide results and caveats: The TCR sequencing and HLA analysis in the study involved a relatively small number of individuals, as the study acknowledged.

The RNA input was about 0.45 to 1 ug, and it was reverse transcribed with random hexamers. The TCR beta CDR3 was amplified by immunoSEQ multiplex PCR across 54 Vbeta, 13 Jbeta. TCRdb reprocessed the immunoSEQ multiplex PCR reads with MiXCR, giving one entry per CDR3 protein. Of approximately 230,000 distinct CDR3 sequences detected, just over 90% appear once; the ten largest clones hold 0.065% to 0.08%. Of note for this clonotype: Its antigen is as yet unknown.

V shed 4 bases, J shed 1 base, and the junction held 4 bases outside the gene matches. Germline V CDR1 and CDR2: SGHNT, YYREEE (reference sequence). This CDR3 spans 15 amino acids. The chain uses TRBV5-4 and TRBJ1-4; TRBD1 agrees at 7 bases. Sequenced material: CD4+ T cells from PBMCs. This TCR was recovered from a human donor with multiple sclerosis. CDR3 DNA: TGTGCCAGCAGCGCAGGGGGAGGAACTAATGAAAAACTGTTTTTT. It is translated as CASSAGGGTNEKLFF.